A single sample gave rise to the 15 T cell receptor beta chains below, sequenced in a study of a mutant IDH1 vaccine in newly diagnosed glioma. Generated by immunoSEQ multiplex PCR, the TCRdb table keeps only in-frame clones and is missing some. The sample lists 75,000 to 100,000 clones, 80% to 90% seen once, with less than 0.65% in the top ten. Sample time point: baseline, week 1 (first vaccination visit). Specified treatment: pre-vaccination baseline after standard-of-care therapy. The specimen was PBMCs, collected from a glioma patient treated with radiotherapy, temozolomide or both. Receptors were obtained from a woman aged 50 to 60 with glioma.

This clone was picked up one time. The chain has TRBV4-1 and TRBJ2-1; 15 bases agree with TRBD2. Germline CDR1 MGHRA, CDR2 YSYEKL. The CDR3 covers 18 residues. The trim removed 4 bases at V and 5 bases at J, leaving 9 bases unmatched. The CDR3, as DNA: TGCGCCAGCAGCCCTGCTAGGGGACTAGCGGGAGGCCACAATGAGCAGTTCTTC. Residues: CASSPARGLAGGHNEQFF.

V usage is TRBV7-2 and J usage is TRBJ1-4, with 8 bases that match TRBD1. This CDR3 comprises 15 residues. J gave up 4 bases and V 3 bases, and 4 bases lay outside the gene matches. Per the germline V gene, CDR1 is SGHTA and CDR2 is FQGNSA. The CDR3 region has the DNA TGTGCCAGCAGCTTTCAGGGGGCTTTTAATGAAAAACTGTTTTTT. It codes for CASSFQGAFNEKLFF.

This sequence joins TRBV30 and TRBJ1-6; TRBD1 aligns across 8 bases. Germline V gene lookup returns CDR1 GTSNPN and CDR2 SVGIG (reference sequence). V lost 2 bases and J lost 10; bases outside the gene matches: 4. The CDR3 is made up of 13 amino acids. The CDR3 here is CAWSLSGGSPLHF. The CDR3 DNA reads TGTGCCTGGAGTTTGTCAGGGGGCTCACCCCTCCACTTT.

This clone was seen only once. V gene TRBV9 combines with J gene TRBJ2-3, with no clear D. The germline V gene encodes CDR1 SGDLS and CDR2 YYNGEE. The CDR3 length is 15 residues. The V gene lost 0 bases and the J gene lost 0 bases, with 8 bases spanning the gap. CDR3 amino acids: CASSVEQTSTDTQYF. In DNA form, the CDR3 reads TGTGCCAGCAGCGTAGAGCAGACTAGCACAGATACGCAGTATTTT.

This chain links TRBV28 with TRBJ1-1, with D possibly matching TRBD1 (6 bases). This CDR3 is 15 amino acids long. Germline V gene sequence: CDR1 MDHEN, CDR2 SYDVKM. The V gene lost 7 bases and the J gene lost 5 bases, with 20 bases spanning the gap. The CDR3 here is CASTSPREGGTEAFF. The CDR3 DNA is TGTGCCAGCACCTCCCCGCGCGAGGGGGGGACTGAAGCTTTCTTT.

The genes are TRBV18 and TRBJ2-7; the D gene is possibly TRBD2 (6 bases). Between the trimmed V and J ends, which lost 2 bases and 5 bases, there was a span of 16 bases. Germline CDR1 KGHSH, CDR2 LQKENI. This CDR3 has 15 amino acids. CDR3 amino acids: CASSPSTGVLHEQYF. CDR3 sequence (DNA): TGTGCCAGCTCACCATCGACGGGAGTGTTGCACGAGCAGTACTTC.

The V and J genes are TRBV18 and TRBJ2-1; no clear D gene. This CDR3 contains 15 residues. V was trimmed by 0 bases and J by 10 bases, leaving 16 bases between them. Germline V gene sequence: CDR1 KGHSH, CDR2 LQKENI. The CDR3 bases are TGTGCCAGCTCACCACCGGGCGCCAAAGGGCGGGAGCAGTTCTTC. Amino acid sequence: CASSPPGAKGREQFF.

The chain recombines TRBV7-9 with TRBJ2-7; 8 bases line up with TRBD1. CDR1 is SEHNR, CDR2 FQNEAQ, per germline (reference sequence). CDR3 length: 14 residues. V gave up 2 bases and J gave up 2 bases; unmatched junction bases: 2. In nucleotides, the CDR3 is TGTGCCAGCAGCTTAAGGACAGGGACCTACGAGCAGTACTTC. Translating gives CASSLRTGTYEQYF. The variable domain in full, completed from reference TRBV7-9 and TRBJ2-7, reads DTGVSQNPRHKITKRGQNVTFRCDPISEHNRLYWYRQTLGQGPEFLTYFQNEAQLEKSRLLSDRFSAERPKGSFSTLEIQRTEQGDSAMYLCASSLRTGTYEQYFGPGTRLTVT.

The J gene is TRBJ2-6, the V gene TRBV5-1, with TRBD1 matching 8 bases. The CDR3 loop spans 19 amino acids. V was clipped by 4 bases and J by 0 bases; unmatched bases: 12. Germline-derived CDR1 and CDR2 are SGHRS and YFSETQ. CDR3 bases: TGCGCCAGCAGCGGGTACCCGGACAGGGATTCCTCTGGGGCCAACGTCCTGACTTTC. Translating it yields CASSGYPDRDSSGANVLTF.

This rearrangement joins TRBV6-1 to TRBJ2-7, with 8 bases matching TRBD2. The J segment lost 0 bases and the V segment lost 2 bases, leaving 9 bases of the junction unmatched. The CDR3 has 17 residues. CDR1 is MNHNS and CDR2 is SASEGT in the germline V gene. The CDR3 bases are TGTGCCAGCAGTGAATGGGGTAGAGCGGGAGTCTCCTACGAGCAGTACTTC. Translated: CASSEWGRAGVSYEQYF.

V usage is TRBV5-4 and J usage is TRBJ1-1; weak D call: TRBD1 (5 bases). The CDR3 extends over 14 amino acids. Looked up from germline, CDR1 is SGHNT and CDR2 is YYREEE (reference sequence). Trimming stripped 2 bases from V and 1 base from J, with 9 bases between. This CDR3 is CASSLDGANTEAFF. The DNA of the CDR3 is TGTGCCAGCAGCTTAGACGGGGCGAACACTGAAGCTTTCTTT.

The V and J genes are TRBV7-6 and TRBJ2-3; D tentatively reads TRBD1 or TRBD2 (5 bases each). V lost 5 bases and J 2 bases, leaving 11 bases between the germline ends. CDR3 size: 14 residues. Germline V gene sequence: CDR1 SGHVS, CDR2 FNYEAQ. This CDR3 is CASSPGTPTDTQYF. The CDR3 nucleotides read TGTGCCAGCAGCCCCGGGACCCCCACAGATACGCAGTATTTT.

The rearrangement links TRBV4-1 to TRBJ2-2, with D perhaps matching TRBD2 (5 bases). Trimming pared 7 bases from V and 2 bases from J, leaving 11 bases between. Per the germline V gene, CDR1 is MGHRA and CDR2 is YSYEKL. The CDR3 has 14 amino acids. The CDR3 DNA is TGCGCCAGCAAGCGGACCGAAAACACCGGGGAGCTGTTTTTT. Residues: CASKRTENTGELFF.

The chain links TRBV5-5 to TRBJ1-6; a possible D gene is TRBD1 (6 bases). CDR1 and CDR2 (germline): SGHKS, YYEKEE (reference sequence). V lost 1 base and J 14 bases, leaving 19 bases between the germline ends. The CDR3 has 15 residues. The CDR3 here is CASSLSGTRDWALHF. In DNA form, the CDR3 reads TGTGCCAGCAGCTTGTCCGGGACACGGGATTGGGCCCTCCACTTT. Based on the CDR3 plus reference TRBV5-5 and TRBJ1-6, the full variable domain is DAGVTQSPTHLIKTRGQQVTLRCSPISGHKSVSWYQQVLGQGPQFIFQYYEKEERGRGNFPDRFSARQFPNYSSELNVNALLLGDSALYLCASSLSGTRDWALHFGNGTRLTVT.

This sequence joins TRBV7-3 and TRBJ1-1; TRBD1 matches at 7 bases. Losses at the gene ends were 6 bases for V and 4 bases for J; bases not matched to a gene: 8. This CDR3 is 14 amino acids long. Germline CDR1 is SGHTA and CDR2 is FQGTGA. Here the CDR3 DNA reads TGTGCCAGCAGTCCGCGACAGGGCGCCACTGAAGCTTTCTTT. This sequence encodes CASSPRQGATEAFF. Based on the CDR3 plus reference TRBV7-3 and TRBJ1-1, the full variable domain is GAGVSQTPSNKVTEKGKYVELRCDPISGHTALYWYRQSLGQGPEFLIYFQGTGAADDSGLPNDRFFAVRPEGSVSTLKIQRTERGDSAVYLCASSPRQGATEAFFGQGTRLTVV.